This TCR beta chain was found in a study of T cell repertoires in cytomegalovirus infection. Study in general: It can be stated that public TCR beta signatures indicated CMV infection as well as a matching HLA type.

General observations from the study: The study identified carriers of CMV plus the relevant HLA from cumulative public TCR beta family frequency.

V lost 2 bases to trimming and J lost 7 bases; unmatched junction nucleotides: 7. The CDR3 consists of 14 residues. With respect to this clonotype: Its antigen remains unknown.

TCRdb passed the reads through MiXCR, listing each CDR3 protein once. The sample yields some 800,000 distinct CDR3 sequences, about 28% seen once. This chain joins TRBV12-3 or TRBV12-4 and TRBJ1-2; TRBD1 aligns across 7 bases. Material: cultured CD8+ T cells from PBMCs, obtained from culture after CMV antigen stimulation. This receptor was identified in a human donor in good health (CMV status not recorded). Some clones in this sample may be carry-over from other donors' samples. CDR3 sequence reads: CASSLNTGDRGYTF. The DNA for the CDR3 is TGTGCCAGCAGTTTAAACACAGGGGACCGTGGCTACACCTTC.